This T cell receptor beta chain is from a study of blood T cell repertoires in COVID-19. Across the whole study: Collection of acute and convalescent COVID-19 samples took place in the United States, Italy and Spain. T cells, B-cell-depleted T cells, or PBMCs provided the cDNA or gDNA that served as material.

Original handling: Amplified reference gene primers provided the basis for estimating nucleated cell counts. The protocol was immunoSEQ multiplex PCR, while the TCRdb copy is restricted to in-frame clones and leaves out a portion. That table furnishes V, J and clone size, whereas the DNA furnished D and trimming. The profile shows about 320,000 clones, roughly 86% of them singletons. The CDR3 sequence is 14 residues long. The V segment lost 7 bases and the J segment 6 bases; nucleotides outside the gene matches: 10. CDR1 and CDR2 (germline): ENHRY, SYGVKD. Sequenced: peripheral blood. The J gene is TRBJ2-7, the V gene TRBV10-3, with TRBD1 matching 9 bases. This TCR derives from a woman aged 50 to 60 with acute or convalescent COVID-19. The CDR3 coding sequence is TGTGCCATCACTCGGGACAGGGCCGAGGCCGAGCAGTACTTC. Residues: CAITRDRAEAEQYF.